A single sample gave rise to the 7 T cell receptor beta chains below, sequenced in a study of T cells in Graves' hyperthyroidism and ophthalmopathy. RNA transcripts yielded amplified TCR beta CDR3 regions. Using the HTBI primer set, a first-round RT-PCR was run on the TCR CDR3. Via MiXCR, TCRdb re-called the multiplex PCR reads, giving one row per CDR3 protein. Here the sample spans fewer than 750,000 distinct CDR3 sequences, 13% to 15% being singletons. The sample taken for sequencing was blood. The receptor set was obtained from a woman aged 45 to 65 with Graves' ophthalmopathy.

This clonotype was recorded at least ten times. The gene calls are TRBV7-6 and TRBJ1-1; perhaps TRBD1 as D (5 bases). Trimming took 3 bases from V and 1 from J, leaving 15 bases between them. The germline CDR1 and CDR2 sequences are SGHVS and FNYEAQ. The CDR3 has 16 amino acids. The CDR3 region is CASSLVSGLRNTEAFF. The CDR3 nucleotides are TGTGCCAGCAGCTTGGTATCGGGGCTGCGGAACACTGAAGCTTTCTTT.

The CDR3 sequence: CSARDQYPSRSYNEQFF. DNA of the CDR3: TGCAGTGCTAGAGATCAGTACCCTAGCCGGTCCTACAATGAGCAGTTCTTC. The rearrangement uses TRBV20-1 and TRBJ2-1, with a possible D match to TRBD2 (5 bases). This CDR3 is 17 amino acids long. CDR1 is DFQATT and CDR2 is SNEGSKA in the germline V gene (reference sequence). The V gene lost 0 bases and the J gene lost 1 base, with 16 bases spanning the gap.

The J gene is TRBJ2-1, the V gene TRBV9; D not resolved. The CDR3 totals 16 residues. In germline, CDR1 is SGDLS, CDR2 YYNGEE. Trimming removed 0 bases at V and 1 base at J, with 11 bases between. The CDR3 is CASSVGARGSYNEQFF. The CDR3 DNA reads as TGTGCCAGCAGCGTAGGAGCCCGAGGATCCTACAATGAGCAGTTCTTC.

This clonotype was observed many times. J is TRBJ2-7 and V is TRBV28; D unresolved. CDR3 length: 12 amino acids. With 7 bases removed from V and 4 bases from J, the gap between germline ends came to 11 bases. Per germline, CDR1 MDHEN and CDR2 SYDVKM. CDR3 sequence (DNA): TGTGCCAGCATCGCGCCAAATTACGAGCAGTACTTC. This gives the protein CASIAPNYEQYF.

This clonotype was seen at least ten times. The J gene is TRBJ2-7, the V gene TRBV6-2 or TRBV6-3, with TRBD2 matching over 7 bases. This CDR3 has 15 residues. V gave up 4 bases and J gave up 2 bases; unmatched junction bases: 8. Germline V gives CDR1 MNHEY, CDR2 SVGEGT. This CDR3 is CASSLLSGLTYEQYF. CDR3 coding DNA: TGTGCCAGCAGTTTGCTTAGCGGGCTCACCTACGAGCAGTACTTC.

This clonotype was observed many times. The chain carries TRBV20-1 and TRBJ2-7, with 9 bases lining up with TRBD2. Per germline, CDR1 DFQATT and CDR2 SNEGSKA (reference sequence). J was trimmed by 4 bases and V by 6 bases; bases with no gene match: 13. The CDR3 extends over 15 amino acids. The CDR3 reads CSARPVGTSSYEQYF. The CDR3 nucleotides read TGCAGTGCACGCCCCGTCGGGACTAGCAGTTACGAGCAGTACTTC.

This clonotype was seen a few times. The chain couples TRBV20-1 to TRBJ1-3, with D hard to call. This CDR3 is built from 14 residues. Germline lookup yields CDR1 DFQATT and CDR2 SNEGSKA (reference sequence). The V end was cut by 3 bases, the J end by 0 bases, with 9 bases between. DNA of the CDR3: TGCAGTGCTAGTAAGGGTAACTCTGGAAACACCATATATTTT. This gives the protein CSASKGNSGNTIYF.